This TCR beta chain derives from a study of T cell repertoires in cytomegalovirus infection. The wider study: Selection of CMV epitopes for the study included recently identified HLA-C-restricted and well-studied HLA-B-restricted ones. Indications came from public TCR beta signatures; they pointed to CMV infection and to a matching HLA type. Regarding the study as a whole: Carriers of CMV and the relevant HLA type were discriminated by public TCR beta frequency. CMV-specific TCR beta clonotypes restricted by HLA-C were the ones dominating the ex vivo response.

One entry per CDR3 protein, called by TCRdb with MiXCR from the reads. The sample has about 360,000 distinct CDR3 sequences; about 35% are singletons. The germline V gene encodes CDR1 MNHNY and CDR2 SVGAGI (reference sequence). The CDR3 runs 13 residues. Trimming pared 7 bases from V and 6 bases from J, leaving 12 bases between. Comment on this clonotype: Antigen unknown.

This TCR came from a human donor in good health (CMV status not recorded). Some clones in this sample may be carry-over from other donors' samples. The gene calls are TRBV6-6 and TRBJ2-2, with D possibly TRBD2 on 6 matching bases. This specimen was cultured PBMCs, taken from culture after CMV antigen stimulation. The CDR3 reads CASIFTGAGELFF. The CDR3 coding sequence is TGTGCCAGCATCTTTACGGGGGCCGGGGAGCTGTTTTTT.